The rows below give T cell receptor beta chains drawn from one sample of a study of cytomegalovirus exposure and HLA in healthy donors. The table came from immunoSEQ multiplex PCR; TCRdb's copy has only in-frame clones and leaves some out. The repertoire holds about 130,000 clones, with 70% to 80% as singletons. Sequencing was performed on PBMCs. The origin of the receptors is a middle-aged man in good health and CMV-seropositive. Both conserved end residues are part of each CDR3. A D gene is named only where the DNA matches it firmly. Some rows mark clone size as missing; the rest say once, few, many or name a class of expanded clone.

>-|few|TRBJ1-2|TRBV18
CASSPVTGNYGYTF
TGTGCCAGCTCACCAGTTACAGGGAACTATGGCTACACCTTC
>TRBD2|-|TRBJ2-7|TRBV30
CAWSVGGEQYF
TGTGCCTGGAGTGTCGGGGGGGAGCAGTACTTC
>-|-|TRBJ1-2|TRBV29-1
CSVEVGEGYTF
TGCAGCGTTGAGGTTGGGGAGGGCTACACCTTC
>TRBD2|few|TRBJ2-2|TRBV27
CASRLAGGPTGELFF
TGTGCCAGCAGATTAGCGGGAGGACCGACCGGGGAGCTGTTTTTT
>-|-|TRBJ2-2|TRBV7-8
CASSLVSGAGHSGELFF
TGTGCCAGCAGCTTAGTTTCAGGTGCAGGGCATTCGGGGGAGCTGTTTTTT
>-|-|TRBJ2-7|TRBV5-1
CASSPSVSYEQYF
TGCGCCAGCAGCCCTAGCGTCTCCTACGAGCAGTACTTC
>-|-|TRBJ1-2|TRBV30
CAWSADSRSGYTF
TGTGCCTGGAGCGCGGACAGTCGCTCCGGCTACACCTTC
>-|once|TRBJ1-2|TRBV5-1
CASSLYNYGYTF
TGCGCCAGCAGCTTGTATAACTATGGCTACACCTTC
>-|-|TRBJ1-2|TRBV15
CATSRDRMTGPNYGYTF
TGTGCCACCAGCAGAGATCGCATGACAGGCCCTAACTATGGCTACACCTTC
>TRBD2|once|TRBJ2-7|TRBV5-1
CASSLEASGNYEQYF
TGCGCCAGCAGCTTGGAGGCTAGCGGGAACTACGAGCAGTACTTC
>-|-|TRBJ2-5|TRBV9
CASSEGHYQETQYF
TGTGCCAGCAGCGAGGGACACTACCAAGAGACCCAGTACTTC
>-|-|TRBJ1-1|TRBV19
CASSITGTEAFF
TGTGCCAGTAGTATTACAGGGACTGAAGCTTTCTTT
>-|-|TRBJ2-1|TRBV10-1
CASSERLDGGEQFF
TGCGCCAGCAGTGAGAGGCTAGACGGGGGTGAGCAGTTCTTC
>TRBD1|-|TRBJ1-1|TRBV19
CASRTTGAQNTEAFF
TGTGCCAGTAGGACCACAGGGGCACAGAACACTGAAGCTTTCTTT
>TRBD1|-|TRBJ2-5|TRBV18
CASSRQGDQETQYF
TGTGCCAGCTCTCGTCAGGGGGACCAAGAGACCCAGTACTTC
>TRBD1|-|TRBJ2-3|TRBV7-3
CASSPQGVIDTQYF
TGTGCCAGCAGCCCCCAGGGGGTCATAGATACGCAGTATTTT
>-|-|TRBJ1-4|TRBV7-2
CASSSGGEKLFF
TGTGCCAGCAGCTCGGGTGGTGAAAAACTGTTTTTT
>-|few|TRBJ2-1|TRBV4-2
CASSPFGGEQFF
TGTGCCAGCAGCCCATTTGGGGGGGAGCAGTTCTTC
>-|-|TRBJ1-4|TRBV5-1
CASSLGGEKLFF
TGCGCCAGCTCCCTGGGAGGGGAAAAACTGTTTTTT
>-|-|TRBJ2-2|TRBV27
CASSLSWTTNTGELFF
TGTGCCAGCAGTTTATCCTGGACAACGAACACCGGGGAGCTGTTTTTT
>-|once|TRBJ1-5|TRBV6-1
CASSESSGLDQPQHF
TGTGCCAGCAGTGAATCCTCAGGGTTGGATCAGCCCCAGCATTTT
>TRBD1|-|TRBJ1-4|TRBV28
CASSSRDRGHEKLFF
TGTGCCAGCAGTTCTCGGGACAGGGGGCATGAAAAACTGTTTTTT
>TRBD2|few|TRBJ2-7|TRBV9
CASSPSGREAYEQYF
TGTGCCAGCAGCCCTAGCGGGAGAGAAGCCTACGAGCAGTACTTC
>-|-|TRBJ1-4|TRBV9
CASSSGVTNEKLFF
TGTGCCAGCAGCTCGGGGGTTACTAATGAAAAACTGTTTTTT
>-|-|TRBJ2-2|TRBV29-1
CSVVTGASGELFF
TGCAGCGTTGTAACGGGAGCGTCCGGGGAGCTGTTTTTT
>TRBD1|-|TRBJ2-3|TRBV6-5
CASKQGDTQYF
TGTGCCAGCAAACAGGGGGATACGCAGTATTTT
>TRBD1|once|TRBJ2-7|TRBV18
CASSQGQGDEQYF
TGTGCCAGCTCACAGGGACAGGGCGACGAGCAGTACTTC